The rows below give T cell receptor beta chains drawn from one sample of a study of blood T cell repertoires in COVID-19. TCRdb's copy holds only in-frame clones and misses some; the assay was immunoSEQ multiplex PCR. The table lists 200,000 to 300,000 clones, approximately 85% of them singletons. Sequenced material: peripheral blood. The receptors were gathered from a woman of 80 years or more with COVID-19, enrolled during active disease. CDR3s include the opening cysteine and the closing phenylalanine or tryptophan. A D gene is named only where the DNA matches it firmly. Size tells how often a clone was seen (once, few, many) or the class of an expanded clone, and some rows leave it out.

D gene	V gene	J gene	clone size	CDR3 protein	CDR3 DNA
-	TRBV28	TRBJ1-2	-	CASTQNYGYTF	TGTGCCAGCACCCAGAACTATGGCTACACCTTC
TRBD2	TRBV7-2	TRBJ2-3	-	CASSLASAGGGSKYF	TGTGCCAGCAGCTTAGCTTCTGCGGGGGGCGGTAGCAAGTATTTT
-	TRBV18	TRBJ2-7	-	CASLPGTTPSHEQYF	TGTGCCAGCTTACCCGGGACAACCCCGTCCCACGAGCAGTACTTC
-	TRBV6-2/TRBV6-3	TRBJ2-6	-	CASSPTDSGISGANVLTF	TGTGCCAGCAGCCCTACGGACAGCGGAATCTCTGGGGCCAACGTCCTGACTTTC
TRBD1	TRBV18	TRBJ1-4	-	CASSPPIGTGEVKLFF	TGTGCCAGCTCACCACCGATCGGGACAGGAGAAGTAAAACTGTTTTTT
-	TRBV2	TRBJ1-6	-	CASSNRVGDNSPLHF	TGTGCCAGCAGCAACAGGGTTGGGGATAATTCACCCCTCCACTTT
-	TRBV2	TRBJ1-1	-	CASSKDRTDITANTEAFF	TGTGCCAGCAGTAAAGACAGGACCGACATAACCGCGAACACTGAAGCTTTCTTT
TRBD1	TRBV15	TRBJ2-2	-	CATSRVGQGDTGELFF	TGTGCCACCAGCAGGGTAGGACAGGGCGACACCGGGGAGCTGTTTTTT
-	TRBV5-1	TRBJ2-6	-	CASRLFQSGANVLTF	TGCGCCAGCAGACTATTCCAGTCTGGGGCCAACGTCCTGACTTTC
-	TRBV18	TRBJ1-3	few	CASSPQSSSGNTIYF	TGTGCCAGCTCACCACAGTCTAGCTCTGGAAACACCATATATTTT
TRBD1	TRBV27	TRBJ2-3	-	CASSRGQGISTDTQYF	TGTGCCAGCAGTAGGGGACAGGGGATTAGCACAGATACGCAGTATTTT
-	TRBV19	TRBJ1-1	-	CASSIFEGNTEAFF	TGTGCCAGTAGTATTTTCGAGGGGAACACTGAAGCTTTCTTT
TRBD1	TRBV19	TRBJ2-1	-	CASSSTGGAFPFF	TGTGCCAGTAGTTCGACAGGGGGCGCATTCCCGTTCTTC
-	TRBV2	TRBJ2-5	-	CASTQSREETQYF	TGTGCCAGCACGCAGTCTCGGGAAGAGACCCAGTACTTC
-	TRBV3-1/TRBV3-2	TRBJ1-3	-	CASRRGNSGNTIYF	TGTGCCAGCAGACGAGGCAACTCTGGAAACACCATATATTTT
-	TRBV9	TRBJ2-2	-	CASSVGQGPTGELFF	TGTGCCAGCAGCGTAGGTCAGGGGCCCACCGGGGAGCTGTTTTTT
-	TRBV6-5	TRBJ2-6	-	CATGEPGGANVLTF	TGTGCCACCGGGGAACCTGGCGGGGCCAACGTCCTGACTTTC
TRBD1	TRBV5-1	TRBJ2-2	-	CASRSGQGNTGELFF	TGCGCCAGCAGATCCGGACAGGGGAACACCGGGGAGCTGTTTTTT
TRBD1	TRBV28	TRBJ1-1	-	CASSRPTGAYTEAFF	TGTGCCAGCAGCCGGCCCACAGGGGCGTACACTGAAGCTTTCTTT
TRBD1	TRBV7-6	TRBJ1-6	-	CASSSGTANSPLHF	TGTGCCAGCAGCTCCGGGACAGCTAATTCACCCCTCCACTTT
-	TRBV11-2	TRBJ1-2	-	CASSFDSYGYTF	TGTGCCAGCAGCTTCGACAGCTATGGCTACACCTTC
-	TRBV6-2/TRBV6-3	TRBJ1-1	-	CASSMTAYTEAFF	TGTGCCAGCAGCATGACAGCCTACACTGAAGCTTTCTTT
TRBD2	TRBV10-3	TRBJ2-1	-	CAITHSGGLRNEQFF	TGTGCCATCACCCATAGCGGGGGCCTACGGAATGAGCAGTTCTTC
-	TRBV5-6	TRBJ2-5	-	CASSLPNSLQETQYF	TGTGCCAGCAGCTTGCCGAACAGCCTTCAAGAGACCCAGTACTTC
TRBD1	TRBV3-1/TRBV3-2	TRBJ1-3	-	CASSRRGAGQGLPSGGTIYF	TGTGCCAGCAGCCGAAGGGGGGCGGGACAGGGACTCCCCTCGGGAGGCACCATATATTTT
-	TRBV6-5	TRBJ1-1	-	CASSYNSLNTEAFF	TGTGCCAGCAGTTACAACAGCTTGAACACTGAAGCTTTCTTT
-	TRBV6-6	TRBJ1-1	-	CASSYEGGVAEAFF	TGTGCCAGCAGTTACGAAGGGGGAGTGGCTGAAGCTTTCTTT
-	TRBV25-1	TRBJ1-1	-	CASRWGGQGTAFF	TGTGCCAGCAGATGGGGTGGGCAGGGGACAGCTTTCTTT
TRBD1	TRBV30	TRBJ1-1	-	CAWDRGLNTEAFF	TGTGCCTGGGACAGGGGGCTGAACACTGAAGCTTTCTTT
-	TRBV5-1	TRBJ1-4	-	CASSLQGKNEKLFF	TGCGCCAGCAGCTTGCAGGGGAAGAATGAAAAACTGTTTTTT
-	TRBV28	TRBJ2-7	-	CASSSQIPTWLREQYF	TGTGCCAGCAGTTCCCAAATCCCGACATGGCTTCGGGAGCAGTACTTC
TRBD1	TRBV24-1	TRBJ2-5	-	CATRDSRKETQYF	TGTGCCACCCGGGACAGCAGGAAGGAGACCCAGTACTTC
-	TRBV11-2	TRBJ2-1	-	CASSLTGYNEQFF	TGTGCCAGCAGCTTAACGGGTTACAATGAGCAGTTCTTC
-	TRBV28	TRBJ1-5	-	CASSLMAGNQPQHF	TGTGCCAGCAGTTTAATGGCAGGGAATCAGCCCCAGCATTTT
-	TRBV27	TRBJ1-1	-	CASWGGMNTEAFF	TGTGCCAGCTGGGGGGGTATGAACACTGAAGCTTTCTTT
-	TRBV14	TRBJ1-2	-	CASSPSGIYYGYTF	TGTGCCAGCAGCCCATCAGGGATCTACTATGGCTACACCTTC
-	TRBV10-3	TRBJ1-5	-	CAITGDINQPQHF	TGTGCCATCACTGGGGACATTAATCAGCCCCAGCATTTT
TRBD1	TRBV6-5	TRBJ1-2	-	CASRQGTATLGGYTF	TGTGCCAGCAGGCAGGGGACAGCCACGCTAGGTGGCTACACCTTC
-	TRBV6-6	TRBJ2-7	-	CASSSFSYEQYF	TGTGCCAGCAGTTCCTTTTCCTACGAGCAGTACTTC
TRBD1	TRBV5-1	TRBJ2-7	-	CASSPDRGYEQYF	TGCGCCAGCAGCCCCGACAGGGGTTACGAGCAGTACTTC
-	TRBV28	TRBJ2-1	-	CASHQAYNEQFF	TGTGCCAGTCACCAGGCCTACAATGAGCAGTTCTTC
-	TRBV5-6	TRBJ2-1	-	CASSSDRGNEQFF	TGTGCCAGCAGCTCAGATCGGGGGAATGAGCAGTTCTTC
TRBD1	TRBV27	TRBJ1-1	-	CASRIQGALNTEAFF	TGTGCCAGCAGAATCCAGGGGGCGTTGAACACTGAAGCTTTCTTT
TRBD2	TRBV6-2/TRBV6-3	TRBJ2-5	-	CASSFDPRLAGGLYQETQYF	TGTGCCAGCAGCTTTGACCCGAGACTAGCGGGGGGCCTGTACCAAGAGACCCAGTACTTC
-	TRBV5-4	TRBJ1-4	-	CASSLGGNEKLFF	TGTGCCAGCAGCTTGGGAGGGAATGAAAAACTGTTTTTT
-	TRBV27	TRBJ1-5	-	CASSVQGLSNQPQHF	TGTGCCAGCAGTGTCCAGGGGCTTAGCAATCAGCCCCAGCATTTT
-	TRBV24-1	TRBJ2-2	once	CATGSVTGELFF	TGTGCCACAGGGAGCGTCACCGGGGAGCTGTTTTTT
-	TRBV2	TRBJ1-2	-	CASSESGRGYGYTF	TGTGCCAGCAGTGAGTCAGGGCGGGGCTATGGCTACACCTTC
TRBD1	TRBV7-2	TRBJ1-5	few	CASSSGQGVQPQHF	TGTGCCAGCAGCTCAGGACAGGGGGTTCAGCCCCAGCATTTT
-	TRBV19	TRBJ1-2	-	CASRDDSLGNYGYTF	TGTGCCAGTAGAGATGACAGTTTGGGGAACTATGGCTACACCTTC